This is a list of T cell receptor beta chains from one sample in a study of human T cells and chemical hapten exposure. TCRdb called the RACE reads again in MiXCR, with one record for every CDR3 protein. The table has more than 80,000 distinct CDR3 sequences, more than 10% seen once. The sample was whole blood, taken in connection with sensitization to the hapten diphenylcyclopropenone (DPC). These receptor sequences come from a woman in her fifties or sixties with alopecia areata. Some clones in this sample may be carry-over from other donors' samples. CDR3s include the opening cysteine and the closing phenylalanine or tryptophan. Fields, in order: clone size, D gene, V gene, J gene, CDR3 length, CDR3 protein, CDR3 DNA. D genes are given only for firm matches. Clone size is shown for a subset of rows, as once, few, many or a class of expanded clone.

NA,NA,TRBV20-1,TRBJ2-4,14,CSASSGGGKNIQYF,TGCAGTGCTTCCTCCGGAGGTGGCAAAAACATTCAGTACTTC
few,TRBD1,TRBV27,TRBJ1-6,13,CASSGQENSPLHF,TGTGCCAGCAGCGGACAGGAGAATTCACCCCTCCACTTT
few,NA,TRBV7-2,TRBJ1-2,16,CASSLAGGEESYGYTF,TGTGCCAGCAGCTTAGCCGGAGGGGAGGAAAGCTATGGCTACACCTTC
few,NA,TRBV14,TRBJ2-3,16,CASSPRRRVGADTQYF,TGTGCCAGCAGCCCTCGCCGCCGGGTAGGGGCAGATACGCAGTATTTT
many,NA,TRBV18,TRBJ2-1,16,CASSPRRHGYSNEQFF,TGTGCCAGCTCACCCCGCCGGCACGGATATTCCAATGAGCAGTTCTTC
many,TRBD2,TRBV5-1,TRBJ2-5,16,CASSLDGGALQETQYF,TGCGCCAGCAGCTTGGACGGGGGGGCCTTACAAGAGACCCAGTACTTC
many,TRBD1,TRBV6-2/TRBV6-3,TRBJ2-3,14,CASSNRGATDTQYF,TGTGCCAGCAGTAACAGGGGCGCGACAGATACGCAGTATTTT
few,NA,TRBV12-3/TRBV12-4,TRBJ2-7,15,CASSTSDSGAYEQYF,TGTGCCAGCAGCACTTCTGACAGTGGGGCCTACGAGCAGTACTTC
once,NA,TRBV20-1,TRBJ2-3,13,CSAPGLYTDTQYF,TGCAGTGCACCGGGACTTTACACAGATACGCAGTATTTT
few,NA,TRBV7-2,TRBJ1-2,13,CASSLNRVYGYTF,TGTGCCAGCAGCTTAAACAGAGTCTATGGCTACACCTTC
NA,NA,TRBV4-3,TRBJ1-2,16,CASSQVQGQPNYGYTF,TGCGCCAGCAGCCAAGTACAAGGACAGCCTAACTATGGCTACACCTTC
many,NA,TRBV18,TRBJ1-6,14,CASSPDSRNSPLHF,TGTGCCAGCTCACCTGACAGTCGGAATTCACCCCTCCACTTT
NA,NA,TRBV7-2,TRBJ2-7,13,CASSYIAAYEQYF,TGTGCCAGCAGCTACATAGCGGCCTACGAGCAGTACTTC
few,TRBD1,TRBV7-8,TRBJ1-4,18,CASSPRGQILATNEKLFF,TGTGCCAGCAGCCCTCGGGGACAGATTTTGGCAACTAATGAAAAACTGTTTTTT
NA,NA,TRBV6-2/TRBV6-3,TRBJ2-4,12,CASSYPKNIQYF,TGTGCCAGCAGTTACCCCAAAAACATTCAGTACTTC
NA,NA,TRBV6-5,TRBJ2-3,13,CASSYSVADTQYF,TGTGCCAGCAGTTACTCGGTTGCAGATACGCAGTATTTT
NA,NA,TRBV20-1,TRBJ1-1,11,CSARGALWAFF,TGCAGTGCTAGAGGAGCCTTATGGGCTTTCTTT
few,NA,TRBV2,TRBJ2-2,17,CASSEALAPRDTGELFF,TGTGCCAGCAGTGAAGCGCTAGCGCCGAGGGACACCGGGGAGCTGTTTTTT
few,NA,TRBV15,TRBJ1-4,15,CATSPESATNEKLFF,TGTGCCACCAGCCCCGAAAGTGCAACTAATGAAAAACTGTTTTTT
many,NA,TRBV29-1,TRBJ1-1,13,CSVVRAQNTEAFF,TGCAGCGTGGTTCGTGCACAGAACACTGAAGCTTTCTTT
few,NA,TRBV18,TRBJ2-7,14,CASSPGFSTYEQYF,TGTGCCAGCTCACCAGGGTTCTCCACCTACGAGCAGTACTTC
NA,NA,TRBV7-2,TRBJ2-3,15,CASSRLQPVADTQYF,TGTGCCAGCAGCCGCTTACAACCAGTTGCAGATACGCAGTATTTT
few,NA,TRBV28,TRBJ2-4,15,CASRSGGSAKNIQYF,TGTGCCAGCAGGTCCGGGGGATCAGCCAAAAACATTCAGTACTTC
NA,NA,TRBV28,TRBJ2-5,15,CASSLGGRGSETQYF,TGTGCCAGCAGTTTAGGGGGCCGGGGCTCGGAGACCCAGTACTTC
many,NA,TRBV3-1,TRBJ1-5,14,CASSQRHRGGPQHF,TGTGCCAGCAGCCAGCGACACCGGGGAGGGCCCCAGCATTTT
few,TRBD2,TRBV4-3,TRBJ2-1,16,CASSREASGGANEQFF,TGCGCCAGCAGCCGAGAAGCTAGCGGGGGGGCTAATGAGCAGTTCTTC
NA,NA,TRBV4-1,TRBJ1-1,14,CASSQGGSNTEAFF,TGCGCCAGCAGCCAAGGGGGCTCGAACACTGAAGCTTTCTTT
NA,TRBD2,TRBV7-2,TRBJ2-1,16,CASSLAPASRGGEQFF,TGTGCCAGCAGCTTAGCTCCAGCCTCCCGCGGGGGTGAGCAGTTCTTC
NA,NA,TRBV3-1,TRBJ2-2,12,CASSQVNRELFF,TGTGCCAGCAGCCAAGTTAATCGGGAGCTGTTTTTT
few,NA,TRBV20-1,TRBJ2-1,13,CSATQFSDNEQFF,TGCAGTGCTACCCAGTTCTCCGACAATGAGCAGTTCTTC
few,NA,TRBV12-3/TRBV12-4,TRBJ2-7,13,CASSLPPALEQYF,TGTGCCAGCAGTTTACCCCCGGCCCTCGAGCAGTACTTC
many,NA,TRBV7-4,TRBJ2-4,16,CASTPRRDIPTNIQYF,TGTGCCAGCACCCCACGGCGGGACATCCCAACAAACATTCAGTACTTC
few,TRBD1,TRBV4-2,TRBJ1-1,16,CASSQDTGQRSTEAFF,TGTGCCAGCAGCCAAGATACGGGACAGCGTTCCACTGAAGCTTTCTTT
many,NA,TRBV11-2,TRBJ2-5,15,CASSTPGSRVQTQYF,TGTGCCAGCAGCACCCCGGGGAGCAGGGTTCAGACCCAGTACTTC
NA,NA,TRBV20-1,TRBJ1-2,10,CGREDYGYTF,TGCGGCAGGGAGGACTATGGCTACACCTTC
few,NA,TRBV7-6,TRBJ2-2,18,CASSLPFRGAENTGELFF,TGTGCCAGCAGCTTGCCATTTCGCGGGGCAGAAAACACCGGGGAGCTGTTTTTT
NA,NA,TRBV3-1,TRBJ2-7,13,CASSTRGSYEQYF,TGTGCCAGCAGCACCCGGGGTAGCTACGAGCAGTACTTC
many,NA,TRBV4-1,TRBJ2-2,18,CASSQGDPLTAYTGELFF,TGCGCCAGCAGCCAAGGGGACCCGTTGACAGCCTACACCGGGGAGCTGTTTTTT
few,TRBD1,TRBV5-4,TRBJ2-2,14,CASSSGQFTGELFF,TGTGCCAGCAGCTCGGGACAGTTCACCGGGGAGCTGTTTTTT
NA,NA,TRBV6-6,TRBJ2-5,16,CASSYGQGLSQETQYF,TGTGCCAGCAGTTACGGGCAGGGACTTAGCCAAGAGACCCAGTACTTC
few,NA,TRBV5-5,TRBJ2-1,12,CASSLDRYEQFF,TGTGCCAGCAGCTTGGACCGTTATGAGCAGTTCTTC
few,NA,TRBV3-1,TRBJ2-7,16,CASSRFGTQGSYEQYF,TGTGCCAGCAGCCGGTTCGGGACACAGGGTTCCTACGAGCAGTACTTC
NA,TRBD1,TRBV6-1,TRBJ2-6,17,CASLDRGQTSGANVLTF,TGTGCCAGCTTGGACAGGGGGCAAACGTCTGGGGCCAACGTCCTGACTTTC
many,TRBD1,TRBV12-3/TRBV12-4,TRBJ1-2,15,CASSYPATGGYGYTF,TGTGCCAGCAGTTACCCAGCGACAGGGGGCTATGGCTACACCTTC
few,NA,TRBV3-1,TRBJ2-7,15,CASSQEAAGSYEQYF,TGTGCCAGCAGCCAAGAAGCGGCGGGGTCCTACGAGCAGTACTTC
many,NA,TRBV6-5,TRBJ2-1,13,CASARQTYNEQFF,TGTGCCAGTGCGAGACAGACCTACAATGAGCAGTTCTTC
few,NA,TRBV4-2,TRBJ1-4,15,CASSQDSSKGEKLFF,TGTGCCAGCAGCCAAGATAGCTCTAAGGGGGAAAAACTGTTTTTT
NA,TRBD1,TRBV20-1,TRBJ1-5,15,CSARLTGAGNQPQHF,TGCAGTGCGCGACTCACAGGGGCCGGCAATCAGCCCCAGCATTTT
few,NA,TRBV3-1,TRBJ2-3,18,CASSPAVFEGGESDTQYF,TGTGCCAGCAGCCCCGCCGTCTTTGAGGGGGGGGAATCAGATACGCAGTATTTT
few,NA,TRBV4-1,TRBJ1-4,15,CASSRAGLINEKLFF,TGCGCCAGCAGCCGGGCGGGACTCATTAATGAAAAACTGTTTTTT
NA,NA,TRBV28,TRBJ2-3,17,CASTFSPGRASTDTQYF,TGTGCCAGCACCTTCTCACCGGGCAGGGCTAGCACAGATACGCAGTATTTT
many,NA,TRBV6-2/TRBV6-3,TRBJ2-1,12,CASSYSRHEQFF,TGTGCCAGCAGTTACTCGAGACATGAGCAGTTCTTC
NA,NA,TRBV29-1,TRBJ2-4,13,CSVESDGVDIQYF,TGCAGCGTTGAGAGTGACGGGGTAGACATTCAGTACTTC
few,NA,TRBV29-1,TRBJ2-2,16,CSVRKAEGTGTGELFF,TGCAGCGTTCGGAAGGCAGAGGGTACCGGCACCGGGGAGCTGTTTTTT
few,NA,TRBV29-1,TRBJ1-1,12,CSATTVNTEAFF,TGCAGCGCGACTACAGTAAACACTGAAGCTTTCTTT